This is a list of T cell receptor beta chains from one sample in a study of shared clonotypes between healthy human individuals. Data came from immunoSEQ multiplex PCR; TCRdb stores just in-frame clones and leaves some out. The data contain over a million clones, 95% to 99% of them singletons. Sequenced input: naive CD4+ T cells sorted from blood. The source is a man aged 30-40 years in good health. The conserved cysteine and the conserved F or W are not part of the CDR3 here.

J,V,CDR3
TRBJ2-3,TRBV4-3,ASSHGTSGRTDTQY
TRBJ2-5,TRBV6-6,ASSSTSGSLKTQY
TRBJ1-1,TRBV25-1,ASRQGTEAF
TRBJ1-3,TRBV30,AWSTSDGNTIY
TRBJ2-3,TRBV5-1,ASSFGTGPQDTQY
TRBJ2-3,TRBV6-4,ASSDRAYTDTQY
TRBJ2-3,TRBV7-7,ASSPSGDTQY
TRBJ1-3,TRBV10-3,AISGAGNTIY
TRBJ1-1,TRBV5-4,ASSLAGGKNTEAF
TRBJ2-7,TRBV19,ASMILSYEQY
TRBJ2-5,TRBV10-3,AISERGAGETQY
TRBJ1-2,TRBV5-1,ASSPNSLRQDYGYT
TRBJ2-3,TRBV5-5,ASSRTSGRNIPDTQY
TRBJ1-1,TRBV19,ASSHQGAYTEAF
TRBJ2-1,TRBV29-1,SVIAGRRRNEQF
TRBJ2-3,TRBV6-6,ASGRGTGGVVQY
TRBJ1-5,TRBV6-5,ASSYSIRDSNQPQH
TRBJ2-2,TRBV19,ASSTGTSSGELF
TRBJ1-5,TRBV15,ATSRKGGDQPQH
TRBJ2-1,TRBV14,ASSQDPLLAGVYNEQF
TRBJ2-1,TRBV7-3,ASSTGQGKFYNEQF
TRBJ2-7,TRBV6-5,ASSSILNVGEQY
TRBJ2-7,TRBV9,ASSVGDPPVYEQY
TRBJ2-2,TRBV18,ASSPLDGYTGELF
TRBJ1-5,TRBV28,ASSLAPGGHQPQH
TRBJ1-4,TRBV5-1,ASSLEGSEKLF
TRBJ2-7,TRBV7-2,ASSLPGQRSYEQY
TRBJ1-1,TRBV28,ASNTQGLNTEAF
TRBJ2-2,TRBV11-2,ASSLVGTNTGELF
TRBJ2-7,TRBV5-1,ASSLSPGNYEQY
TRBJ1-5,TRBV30,AWSIGGAQH
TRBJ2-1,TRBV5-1,ASRAYNEQF
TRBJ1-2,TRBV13,ASSRRGLANYGYT
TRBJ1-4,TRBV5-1,ASSLGQGEKLF
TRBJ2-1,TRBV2,ASSVRTASNEQF
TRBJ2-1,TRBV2,ASSDRHLLWNEQF
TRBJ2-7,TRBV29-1,SVKKSASEGRTQY
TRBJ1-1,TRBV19,ASSIGTGSWGEAF
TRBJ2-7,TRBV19,ASSMNRDRFGEQY
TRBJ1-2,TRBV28,ASSLAQTGDYGYT
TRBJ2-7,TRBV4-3,ASSSRGGSYEQY
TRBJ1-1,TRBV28,ASSPLGRVNTEAF
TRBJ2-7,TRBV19,ASSLANQQPYEQY
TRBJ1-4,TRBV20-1,SALREKLF
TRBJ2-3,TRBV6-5,ATTDPFLLNTQY
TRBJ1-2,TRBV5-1,ASSLLEGSYGYT
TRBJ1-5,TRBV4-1,ASSPDRGGQPQH
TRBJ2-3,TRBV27,ASSLSSSASFSDTQY
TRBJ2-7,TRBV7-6,ASSRLSGGEQY
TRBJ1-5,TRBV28,ASNRGYQPQH
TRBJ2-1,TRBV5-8,ASSPGTSGIGLAYNEQF
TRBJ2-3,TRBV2,ASVQHQDTQY
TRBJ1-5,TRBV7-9,ASSPTGDNQPQH
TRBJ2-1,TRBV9,ASSGTQREQF
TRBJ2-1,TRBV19,ASSILAGAIYNEQF
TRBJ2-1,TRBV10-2,AATPSGRVAYNEQF
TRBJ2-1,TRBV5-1,ASKFTPLAGGIDLEQF
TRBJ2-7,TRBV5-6,ASSPLLRSTYEQY
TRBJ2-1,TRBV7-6,ASSPFSSTARHNEQF